Sequencing of this TCR beta chain was carried out in a study of shared clonotypes between healthy human individuals. Study-wide results and limits: Sorted-subset sequencing, rarefaction showed, was incomplete despite large depth.

About this clone: Its specificity is not known. The identical CDR3 is also encoded by other nucleotide sequences in the sample.

Between the trimmed V and J ends, which lost 5 bases and 5 bases, there was a span of 12 bases. CDR3 size: 13 residues. CDR1 is MNHEY, CDR2 SMNVEV, per germline (reference sequence). CD45RA-negative memory and CD45RA+ naive subsets were split from the CD4+ cells. The DNA input per sorted-subset replicate PCR was about 0.2 ug, corresponding to tens of thousands of T cell genomes. Here immunoSEQ multiplex PCR was the method, and the copy in TCRdb shows in-frame clones only, minus some. This sample has 2 million to 2.5 million clones, with about 90% found just once. The TCR originated in a man between 18 and 35 years old in good health. Some clones in this sample may be carry-over from other donors' samples. The sample consisted of naive CD4+ T cells from PBMCs. Specified subset: CD45RA+ positively selected. The chain uses TRBV27 and TRBJ2-5, with D hard to call. CDR3 sequence reads: CASSRAVGETQYF. The DNA of the CDR3 is TGTGCCAGCAGTCGCGCGGTCGGGGAGACCCAGTACTTC.